Following are 20 T cell receptor beta chains from one sample sequenced in a study of blood T cell repertoires in COVID-19. The table came from immunoSEQ multiplex PCR; TCRdb's copy has only in-frame clones and leaves some out. Among around 69,000 clones listed, about 82% were seen once. The specimen sequenced was peripheral blood. Receptors originate from a man aged 45-60 years with acute or convalescent COVID-19.

The CDR3, as DNA: TGTGCCAGCAGCCCATCAGGGGGCAGAGGGGAAAAACTGTTTTTT. Translating it yields CASSPSGGRGEKLFF. This rearrangement joins TRBV6-5 to TRBJ1-4, with 8 bases identical to TRBD1. The CDR3 totals 15 residues. V lost 6 bases and J lost 8; bases outside the gene matches: 11. Germline lookup yields CDR1 MNHEY and CDR2 SVGAGI.

This clone occurred once. The V and J genes are TRBV3-1 (or the pseudogene TRBV3-2) and TRBJ2-2; possible D gene TRBD1, 7 bases. Germline assignment: CDR1 LGHDT and CDR2 YNNKEL (reference sequence). The CDR3 sequence is 16 residues long. Trimming took 2 bases from V and 5 from J, leaving 15 bases between them. In DNA form, the CDR3 reads TGTGCCAGCAGCCAATGGTACCAGGGGGGAACCGGGGAGCTGTTTTTT. Its protein is CASSQWYQGGTGELFF.

The J gene is TRBJ2-7, the V gene TRBV19, with 7 bases aligning to TRBD1. The CDR3 loop spans 13 amino acids. Germline CDR1 reads LNHDA; CDR2 reads SQIVND (reference sequence). The V segment lost 3 bases and the J segment 2 bases; nucleotides outside the gene matches: 1. The CDR3 region has the DNA TGTGCCAGTAGTATGGGACAGACCTACGAGCAGTACTTC. Translated: CASSMGQTYEQYF.

The chain carries TRBV28 and TRBJ1-1; 8 bases line up with TRBD1. Germline V lookup: CDR1 MDHEN, CDR2 SYDVKM. This CDR3 has 14 residues. After removal of 5 bases from V and 6 bases from J, the junction contained 8 bases not matched to a gene. The CDR3 loop is CASSPGTGGAEAFF. CDR3 nucleotides: TGTGCCAGCAGTCCCGGGACAGGAGGCGCTGAAGCTTTCTTT.

The chain uses TRBV9 and TRBJ2-1; TRBD2 matches at 10 bases. The CDR3 spans 15 residues. The ends lost 7 bases at V and 4 bases at J; junction bases unmatched: 8. Germline CDR1 is SGDLS and CDR2 is YYNGEE. The CDR3 here is CASAASGGDYNEQFF. In nucleotides, the CDR3 is TGTGCCAGCGCGGCTAGCGGGGGAGATTACAATGAGCAGTTCTTC.

The chain links TRBV10-2 to TRBJ2-3; D is perhaps TRBD1 (6 bases). Between the trimmed V and J ends, which lost 7 bases and 4 bases, there was a span of 12 bases. Germline V gene sequence: CDR1 WSHSY, CDR2 SAAADI. This CDR3 comprises 13 residues. CDR3 region: CASNGRGADTQYF. CDR3 in DNA: TGCGCCAGCAATGGCAGGGGTGCAGATACGCAGTATTTT.

The chain carries TRBV2 and TRBJ2-3; 9 bases map to TRBD1. Germline V gene data show CDR1 as SNHLY and CDR2 as FYNNEI. Losses at the gene ends were 9 bases for V and 5 bases for J; bases not matched to a gene: 9. CDR3 length: 14 residues. CDR3: CASFPGQGIDTQYF. The CDR3, as DNA: TGTGCCAGTTTCCCGGGACAGGGAATAGATACGCAGTATTTT.

This chain connects TRBV5-1 to TRBJ2-3; 8 bases are shared with TRBD2. There are 16 residues in the CDR3. Trimming cost V 1 base and J 2 bases; bases outside gene matches: 6. The germline V gene encodes CDR1 SGHRS and CDR2 YFSETQ. The CDR3 region is CASSLLVSGNTDTQYF. DNA for the CDR3: TGCGCCAGCAGCTTGCTAGTTAGCGGGAACACAGATACGCAGTATTTT. The full variable domain, with the rest looked up from reference TRBV5-1 and TRBJ2-3, is KAGVTQTPRYLIKTRGQQVTLSCSPISGHRSVSWYQQTPGQGLQFLFEYFSETQRNKGNFPGRFSGRQFSNSRSEMNVSTLELGDSALYLCASSLLVSGNTDTQYFGPGTRLTVL.

V and J are TRBV6-5 and TRBJ2-7; 7 nucleotides match TRBD2. Unmatched junction bases numbered 1, after V lost 8 bases and J lost 3 bases. The CDR3 loop spans 11 amino acids. Germline lookup yields CDR1 MNHEY and CDR2 SVGAGI. DNA for the CDR3: TGTGCCAGCCGCGGGAGCTACGAGCAGTACTTC. This codes for CASRGSYEQYF.

The chain links TRBV6-4 to TRBJ2-7; 7 bases match TRBD1. Germline V gene data show CDR1 as MRHNA and CDR2 as SNTAGT. The CDR3 loop spans 17 amino acids. V lost 4 bases, J lost 7 bases, and 19 bases stayed unmatched. The CDR3 DNA follows: TGTGCCAGCAGTGGCACATACAGGGGCTTCCGAGGGCGGGAGCAGTACGTC. Its translation is CASSGTYRGFRGREQYV.

The chain has TRBV2 and TRBJ2-1; D possibly corresponds to TRBD2 (5 bases). The CDR3 consists of 15 residues. Per germline, CDR1 SNHLY and CDR2 FYNNEI. V shed 3 bases and J shed 5 bases, with 14 bases lying between them. CDR3 protein: CASSDVSERHNEQFF. The CDR3 coding sequence is TGTGCCAGCAGTGACGTTAGCGAGAGGCACAATGAGCAGTTCTTC.

The rearrangement joins TRBV19 to TRBJ1-2; TRBD1 matches 9 bases. Germline V gene sequence: CDR1 LNHDA, CDR2 SQIVND (reference sequence). The CDR3 consists of 15 residues. V shed 7 bases and J 4 bases; nucleotides not matched to a gene: 10. The CDR3 reads CASKGQGLEGYGYTF. As DNA, the CDR3 is TGTGCCAGTAAAGGACAGGGGCTCGAGGGCTATGGCTACACCTTC.

The rearrangement links TRBV6-2 or TRBV6-3 to TRBJ2-5, with 9 nucleotides matching TRBD2. J gave up 5 bases and V 0 bases, and 10 bases lay outside the gene matches. This CDR3 has 17 residues. Germline V lookup: CDR1 MNHEY, CDR2 SVGEGT. The CDR3 DNA sequence: TGTGCCAGCAGTTACTCGATGCAGCGGGGGGCCGGGGAGACCCAGTACTTC. It yields the protein CASSYSMQRGAGETQYF.

A few counts support this clone. The chain uses TRBV7-2 and TRBJ2-3; 8 bases map to TRBD2. In germline, CDR1 is SGHTA, CDR2 FQGNSA. CDR3 size: 17 residues. The trim removed 0 bases at V and 2 bases at J, leaving 7 bases unmatched. Here the CDR3 reads CASSLAGRGGLTDTQYF. The CDR3 nucleotides are TGTGCCAGCAGCTTAGCGGGACGGGGGGGCCTCACAGATACGCAGTATTTT. Supplemented by reference TRBV7-2 and TRBJ2-3, the full variable domain reads GAGVSQSPSNKVTEKGKDVELRCDPISGHTALYWYRQSLGQGLEFLIYFQGNSAPDKSGLPSDRFSAERTGGSVSTLTIQRTQQEDSAVYLCASSLAGRGGLTDTQYFGPGTRLTVL.

The chain recombines TRBV7-2 with TRBJ2-7; D gene uncertain. V gave up 5 bases and J gave up 5 bases, with 16 bases separating them. The CDR3 consists of 14 residues. The V gene's germline CDR1 is SGHTA and CDR2 FQGNSA. For the CDR3, the DNA is TGTGCCAGCAGCCCCCAAGGCAGGCCCAACGAGCAGTACTTC. It translates to CASSPQGRPNEQYF.

This clone was seen a handful of times. The genes are TRBV2 and TRBJ2-7; no firm D call. With 0 bases removed from V and 3 bases from J, the gap between germline ends came to 6 bases. In germline, CDR1 is SNHLY, CDR2 FYNNEI. This CDR3 region has 13 residues. The CDR3 loop is CASSEAFHYEQYF. Written as DNA, the CDR3 is TGTGCCAGCAGTGAAGCGTTCCACTACGAGCAGTACTTC.

The rearrangement uses TRBV7-3 and TRBJ2-3; D perhaps matches TRBD1 (6 bases). V lost 5 bases to trimming and J lost 4 bases, with 16 bases between them. From germline, CDR1 is SGHTA and CDR2 FQGTGA. This CDR3 spans 15 amino acids. The CDR3 coding sequence is TGTGCCAGCAGCGTGGGGGCAGGGGACGCAGATACGCAGTATTTT. It encodes CASSVGAGDADTQYF.

This clone appeared a single time. Its ends do not fully match the called genes, so a read error is possible. This rearrangement joins TRBV7-7 to TRBJ2-5; TRBD1 agrees at 8 bases. In germline, CDR1 is SSHAT, CDR2 FNYEAQ (reference sequence). CDR3 size: 13 residues. CDR3 amino acids: CASSTDREETQYF. In DNA, the CDR3 is TGTGCTAGCAGCACGGACAGGGAAGAGACCCAGTACTTC.

This chain joins TRBV4-1 and TRBJ2-7; 9 bases agree with TRBD1. The V gene end was trimmed by 4 bases and the J gene end by 2 bases; junction bases not matched to a gene: 3. The CDR3 is 14 residues long. The V gene's germline CDR1 is MGHRA and CDR2 YSYEKL. The CDR3 spells CASSPGTGTYEQYF. The CDR3 DNA follows: TGCGCCAGCAGCCCGGGGACAGGGACCTACGAGCAGTACTTC.

The genes are TRBV2 and TRBJ1-2, with D possibly matching TRBD1 (6 bases). This CDR3 spans 14 amino acids. Germline CDR1 SNHLY, CDR2 FYNNEI. The ends were cut back, 2 bases at V and 7 bases at J, with 14 bases in the middle. The CDR3 sequence: CASSERGGRRGYTF. In DNA, the CDR3 is TGTGCCAGCAGTGAACGGGGGGGCAGGCGTGGCTACACCTTC.